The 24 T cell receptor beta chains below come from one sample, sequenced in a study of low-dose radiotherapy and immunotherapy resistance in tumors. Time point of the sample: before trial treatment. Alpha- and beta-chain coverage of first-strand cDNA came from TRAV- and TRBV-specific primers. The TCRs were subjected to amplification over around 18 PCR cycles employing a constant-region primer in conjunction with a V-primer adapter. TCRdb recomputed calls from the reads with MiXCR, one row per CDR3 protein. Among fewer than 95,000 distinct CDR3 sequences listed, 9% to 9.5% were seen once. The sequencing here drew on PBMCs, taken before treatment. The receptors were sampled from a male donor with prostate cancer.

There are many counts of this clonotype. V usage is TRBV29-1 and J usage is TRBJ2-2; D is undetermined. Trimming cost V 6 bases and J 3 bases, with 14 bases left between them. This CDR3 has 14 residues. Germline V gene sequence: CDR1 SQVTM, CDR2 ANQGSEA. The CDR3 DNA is TGCAGCGTATCGACTGGGGATTACACCGGGGAGCTGTTTTTT. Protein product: CSVSTGDYTGELFF.

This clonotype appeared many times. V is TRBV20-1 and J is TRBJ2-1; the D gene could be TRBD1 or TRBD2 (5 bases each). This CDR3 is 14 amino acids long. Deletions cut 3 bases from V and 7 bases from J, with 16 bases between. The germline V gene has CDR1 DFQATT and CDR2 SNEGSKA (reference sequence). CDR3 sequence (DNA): TGCAGTGCTAGTGAACGTCGGGGCCTTAATGAGCAGTTCTTC. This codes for CSASERRGLNEQFF.

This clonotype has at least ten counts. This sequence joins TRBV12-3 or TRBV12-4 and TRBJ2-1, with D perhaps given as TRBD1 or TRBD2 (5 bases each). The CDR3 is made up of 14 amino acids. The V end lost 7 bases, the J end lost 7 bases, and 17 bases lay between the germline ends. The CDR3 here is CASNSGPNRNEQFF. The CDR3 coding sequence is TGTGCCAGCAACTCGGGACCGAATCGGAATGAGCAGTTCTTC.

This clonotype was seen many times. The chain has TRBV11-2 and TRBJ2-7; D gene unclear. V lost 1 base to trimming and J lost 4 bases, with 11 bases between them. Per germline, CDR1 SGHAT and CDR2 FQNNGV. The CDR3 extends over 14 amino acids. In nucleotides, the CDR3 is TGTGCCAGCAGCTTAGGGCAAAAGGTTTACGAGCAGTACTTC. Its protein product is CASSLGQKVYEQYF.

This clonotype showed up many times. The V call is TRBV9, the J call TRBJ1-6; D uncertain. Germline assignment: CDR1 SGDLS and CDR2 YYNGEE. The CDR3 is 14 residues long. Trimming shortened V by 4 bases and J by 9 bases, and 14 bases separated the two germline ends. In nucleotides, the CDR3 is TGTGCCAGCAGCCCCGAGGTCCCCGGTTCACCCCTCCACTTT. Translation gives CASSPEVPGSPLHF.

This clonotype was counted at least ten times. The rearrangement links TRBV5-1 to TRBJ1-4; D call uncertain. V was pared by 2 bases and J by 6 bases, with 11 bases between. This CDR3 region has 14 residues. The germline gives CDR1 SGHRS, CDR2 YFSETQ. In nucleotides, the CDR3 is TGCGCCAGCAGCTTAGAGGAATCGGATGAAAAACTGTTTTTT. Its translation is CASSLEESDEKLFF.

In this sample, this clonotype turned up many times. CDR3 region: CASSKKALAGPYTDTQYF. Here the CDR3 DNA reads TGTGCCAGCAGCAAAAAAGCCCTAGCGGGACCTTACACAGATACGCAGTATTTT. The rearrangement joins TRBV7-2 to TRBJ2-3; the match to TRBD2 covers 9 bases. The CDR3 runs to 18 residues. Germline CDR1 is SGHTA and CDR2 is FQGNSA. J was trimmed by 2 bases and V by 5 bases; bases with no gene match: 14.

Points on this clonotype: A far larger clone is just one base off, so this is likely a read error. The CDR3 DNA reads as TGCAGCGTCGAGACGGGGGCCTCCTACGAGCAGTTCTTC. It yields the protein CSVETGASYEQFF. The J gene is TRBJ2-1, the V gene TRBV29-1; D may match TRBD1 or TRBD2 (6 bases each). Between the trimmed V and J ends, which lost 6 bases and 10 bases, there was a span of 19 bases. Germline V gene data show CDR1 as SQVTM and CDR2 as ANQGSEA. The CDR3 extends over 13 amino acids.

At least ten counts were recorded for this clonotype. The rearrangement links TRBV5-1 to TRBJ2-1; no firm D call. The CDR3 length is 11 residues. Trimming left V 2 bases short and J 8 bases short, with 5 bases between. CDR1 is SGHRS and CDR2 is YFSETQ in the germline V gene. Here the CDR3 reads CASSFMDEQFF. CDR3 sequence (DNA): TGCGCCAGCAGCTTTATGGATGAGCAGTTCTTC.

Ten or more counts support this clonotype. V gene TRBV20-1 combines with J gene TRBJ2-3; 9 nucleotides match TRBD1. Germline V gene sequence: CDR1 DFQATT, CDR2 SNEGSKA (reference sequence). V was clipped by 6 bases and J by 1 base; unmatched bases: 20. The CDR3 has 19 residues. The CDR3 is CSASPPGTGFGGGTDTQYF. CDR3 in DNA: TGCAGTGCCTCCCCCCCCGGGACAGGGTTCGGGGGTGGCACAGATACGCAGTATTTT.

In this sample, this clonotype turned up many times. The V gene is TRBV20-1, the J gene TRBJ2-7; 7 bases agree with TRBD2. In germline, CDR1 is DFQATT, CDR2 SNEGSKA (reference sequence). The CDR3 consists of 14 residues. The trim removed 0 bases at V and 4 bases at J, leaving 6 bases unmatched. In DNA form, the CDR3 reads TGCAGTGCTAGAGAGTCTAGCGGAGGGTACGAGCAGTACTTC. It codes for CSARESSGGYEQYF.

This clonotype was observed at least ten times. CDR3 loop: CASRMHNSYEQYF. The DNA for the CDR3 is TGTGCCAGCCGAATGCACAACTCCTACGAGCAGTACTTC. The V and J genes are TRBV7-8 and TRBJ2-7, with D unresolved. The germline V and J ends were trimmed by 8 bases and 0 bases, with 11 bases remaining between them. Per the germline V gene, CDR1 is SGHVS and CDR2 is FQNEAQ. The CDR3 length is 13 residues.

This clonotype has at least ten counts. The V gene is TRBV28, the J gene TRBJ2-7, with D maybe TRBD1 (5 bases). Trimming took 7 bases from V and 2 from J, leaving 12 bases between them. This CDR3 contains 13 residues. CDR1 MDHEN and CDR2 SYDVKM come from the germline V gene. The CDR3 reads CASTLDMTYEQYF. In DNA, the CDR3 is TGTGCCAGCACCCTGGACATGACCTACGAGCAGTACTTC.

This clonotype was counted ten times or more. CDR3 DNA sequence: TGTGCCTGGCTGTATGCCAGGGGATATGGCTACACCTTC. This codes for CAWLYARGYGYTF. The chain combines TRBV30 with TRBJ1-2; TRBD1 might be the D (6 bases). V lost 5 bases to trimming and J lost 5 bases, with 15 bases between them. The CDR3 totals 13 residues. Germline CDR1 and CDR2: GTSNPN and SVGIG (reference sequence).

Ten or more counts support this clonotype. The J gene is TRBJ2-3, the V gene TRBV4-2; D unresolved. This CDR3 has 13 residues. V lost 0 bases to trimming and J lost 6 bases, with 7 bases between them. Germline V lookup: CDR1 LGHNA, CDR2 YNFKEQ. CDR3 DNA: TGTGCCAGCAGCCAAGATCCCTCCGATACGCAGTATTTT. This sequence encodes CASSQDPSDTQYF.

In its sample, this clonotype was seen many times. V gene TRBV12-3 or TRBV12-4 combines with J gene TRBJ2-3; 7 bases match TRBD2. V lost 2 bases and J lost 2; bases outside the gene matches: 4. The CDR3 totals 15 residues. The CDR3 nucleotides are TGTGCCAGCAGTTTAACGGGAGGTGCCACAGATACGCAGTATTTT. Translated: CASSLTGGATDTQYF.

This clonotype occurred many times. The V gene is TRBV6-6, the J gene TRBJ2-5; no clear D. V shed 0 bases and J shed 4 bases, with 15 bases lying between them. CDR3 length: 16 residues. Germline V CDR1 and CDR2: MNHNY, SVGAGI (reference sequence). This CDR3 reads CASSYSPVGPGETQYF. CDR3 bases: TGTGCCAGCAGTTACTCGCCCGTCGGACCGGGAGAGACCCAGTACTTC.

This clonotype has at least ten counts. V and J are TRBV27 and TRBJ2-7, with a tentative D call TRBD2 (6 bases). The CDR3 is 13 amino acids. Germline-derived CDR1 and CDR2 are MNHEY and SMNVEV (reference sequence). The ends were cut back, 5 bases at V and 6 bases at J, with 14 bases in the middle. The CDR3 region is CASSPSLAREQYF. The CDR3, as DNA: TGTGCCAGCAGTCCCAGCCTAGCGCGCGAGCAGTACTTC.

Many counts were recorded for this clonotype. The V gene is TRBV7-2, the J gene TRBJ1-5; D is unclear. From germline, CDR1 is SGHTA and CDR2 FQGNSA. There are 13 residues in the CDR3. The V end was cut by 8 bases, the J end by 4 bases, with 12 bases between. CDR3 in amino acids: CASSVVANQPQHF. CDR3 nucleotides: TGTGCCAGCTCAGTGGTAGCTAATCAGCCCCAGCATTTT.

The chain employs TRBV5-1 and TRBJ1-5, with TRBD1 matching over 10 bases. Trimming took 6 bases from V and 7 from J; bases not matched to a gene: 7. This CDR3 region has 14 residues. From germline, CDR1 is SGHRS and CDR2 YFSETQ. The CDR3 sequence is CASNSGTGEQPQHF. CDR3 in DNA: TGCGCCAGCAACTCCGGGACAGGGGAGCAGCCCCAGCATTTT.

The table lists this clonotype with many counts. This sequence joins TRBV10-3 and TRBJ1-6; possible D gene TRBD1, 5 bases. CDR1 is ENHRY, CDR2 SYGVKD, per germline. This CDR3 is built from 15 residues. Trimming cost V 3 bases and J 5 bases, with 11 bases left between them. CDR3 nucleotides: TGTGCCATCAGTGAATCGGGACTGGATAATTCACCCCTCCACTTT. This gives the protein CAISESGLDNSPLHF.

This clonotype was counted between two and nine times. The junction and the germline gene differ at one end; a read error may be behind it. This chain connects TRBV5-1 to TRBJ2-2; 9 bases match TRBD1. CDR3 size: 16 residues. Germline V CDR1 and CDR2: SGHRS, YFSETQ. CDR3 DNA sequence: TGCTCCAGCAGTACCGGGACAGGGTCCTCCCCGGGGGAGCTGTTTTTT. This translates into CSSSTGTGSSPGELFF. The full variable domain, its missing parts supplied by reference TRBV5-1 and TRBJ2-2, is KAGVTQTPRYLIKTRGQQVTLSCSPISGHRSVSWYQQTPGQGLQFLFEYFSETQRNKGNFPGRFSGRQFSNSRSEMNVSTLELGDSALYLCSSSTGTGSSPGELFFGEGSRLTVL.

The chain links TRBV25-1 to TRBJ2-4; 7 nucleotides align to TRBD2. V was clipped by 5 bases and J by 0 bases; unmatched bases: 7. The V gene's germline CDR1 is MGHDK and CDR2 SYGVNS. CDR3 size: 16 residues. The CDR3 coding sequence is TGTGCCAGCAGTCCTCCAGGGAGGGGAGCCAAAAACATTCAGTACTTC. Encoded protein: CASSPPGRGAKNIQYF.

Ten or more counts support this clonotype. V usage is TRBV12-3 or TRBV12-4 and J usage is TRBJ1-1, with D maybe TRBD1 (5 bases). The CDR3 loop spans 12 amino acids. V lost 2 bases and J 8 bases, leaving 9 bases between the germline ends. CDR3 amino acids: CASSLSGLEAFF. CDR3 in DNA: TGTGCCAGCAGTTTATCAGGGTTGGAAGCTTTCTTT.